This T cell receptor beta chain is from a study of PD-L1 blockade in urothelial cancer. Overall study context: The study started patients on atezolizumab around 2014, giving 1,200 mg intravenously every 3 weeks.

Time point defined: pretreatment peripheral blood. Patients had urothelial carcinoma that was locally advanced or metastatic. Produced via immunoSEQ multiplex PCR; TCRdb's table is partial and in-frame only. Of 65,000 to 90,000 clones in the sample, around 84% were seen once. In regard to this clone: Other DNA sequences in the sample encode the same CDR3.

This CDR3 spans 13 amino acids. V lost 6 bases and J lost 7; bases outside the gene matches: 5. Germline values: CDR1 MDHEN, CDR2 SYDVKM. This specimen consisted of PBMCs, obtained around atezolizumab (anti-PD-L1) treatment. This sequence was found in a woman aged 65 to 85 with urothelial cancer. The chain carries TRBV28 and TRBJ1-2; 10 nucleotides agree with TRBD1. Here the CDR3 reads CASRTGTGVGYTF. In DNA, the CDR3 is TGTGCCAGCAGAACCGGGACAGGGGTTGGCTACACCTTC.